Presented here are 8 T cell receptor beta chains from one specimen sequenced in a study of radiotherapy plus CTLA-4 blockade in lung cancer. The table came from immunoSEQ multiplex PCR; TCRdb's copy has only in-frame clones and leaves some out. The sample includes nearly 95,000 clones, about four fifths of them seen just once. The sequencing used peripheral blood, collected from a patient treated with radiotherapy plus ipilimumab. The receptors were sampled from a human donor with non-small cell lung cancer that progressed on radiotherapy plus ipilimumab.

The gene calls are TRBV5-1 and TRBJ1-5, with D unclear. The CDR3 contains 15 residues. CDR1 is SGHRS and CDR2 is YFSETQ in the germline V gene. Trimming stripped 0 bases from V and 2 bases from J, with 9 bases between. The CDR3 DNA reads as TGCGCCAGCAGCTTGGATGGGGTTGGCAATCAGCCCCAGCATTTT. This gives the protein CASSLDGVGNQPQHF.

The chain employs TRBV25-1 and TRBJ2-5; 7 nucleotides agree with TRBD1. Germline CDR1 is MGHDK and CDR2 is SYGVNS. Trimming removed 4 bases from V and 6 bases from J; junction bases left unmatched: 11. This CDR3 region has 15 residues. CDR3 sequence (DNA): TGTGCCAGCAGTGGCCGGGACAGAGGTTCAAAGACCCAGTACTTC. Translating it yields CASSGRDRGSKTQYF.

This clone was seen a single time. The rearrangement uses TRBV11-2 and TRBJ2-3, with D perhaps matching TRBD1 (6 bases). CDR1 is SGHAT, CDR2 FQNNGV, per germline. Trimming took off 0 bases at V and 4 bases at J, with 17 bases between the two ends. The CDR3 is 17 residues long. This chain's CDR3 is CASSLDSEQGRADTQYF. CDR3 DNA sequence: TGTGCCAGCAGCTTAGATTCGGAACAGGGTCGGGCAGATACGCAGTATTTT. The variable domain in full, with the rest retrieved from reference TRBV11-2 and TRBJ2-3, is EAGVAQSPRYKIIEKRQSVAFWCNPISGHATLYWYQQILGQGPKLLIQFQNNGVVDDSQLPKDRFSAERLKGVDSTLKIQPAKLEDSAVYLCASSLDSEQGRADTQYFGPGTRLTVL.

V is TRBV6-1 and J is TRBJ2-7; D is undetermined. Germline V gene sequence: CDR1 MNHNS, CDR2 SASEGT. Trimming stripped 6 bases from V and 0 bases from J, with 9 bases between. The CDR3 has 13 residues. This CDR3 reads CASSGSLSYEQYF. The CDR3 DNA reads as TGTGCCAGCAGCGGGTCACTCTCCTACGAGCAGTACTTC.

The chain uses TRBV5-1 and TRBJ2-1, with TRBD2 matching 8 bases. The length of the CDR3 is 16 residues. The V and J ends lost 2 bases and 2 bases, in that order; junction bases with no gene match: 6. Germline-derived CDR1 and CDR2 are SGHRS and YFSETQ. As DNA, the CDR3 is TGCGCCAGCAGCTTCGGGGGGGCGGGAGCCTACAATGAGCAGTTCTTC. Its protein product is CASSFGGAGAYNEQFF.

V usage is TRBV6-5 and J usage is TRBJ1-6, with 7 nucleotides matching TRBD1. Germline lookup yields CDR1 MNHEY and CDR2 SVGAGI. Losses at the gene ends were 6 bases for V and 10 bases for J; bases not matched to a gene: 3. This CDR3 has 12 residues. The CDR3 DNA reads TGTGCCAGCAGAGACAGGGCCTCACCCCTCCACTTT. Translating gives CASRDRASPLHF.

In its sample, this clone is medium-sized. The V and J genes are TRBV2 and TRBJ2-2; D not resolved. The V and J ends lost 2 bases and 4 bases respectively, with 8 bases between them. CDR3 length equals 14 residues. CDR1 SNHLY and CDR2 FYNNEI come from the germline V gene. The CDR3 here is CASSEQRSTGELFF. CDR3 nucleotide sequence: TGTGCCAGCAGTGAACAGAGATCCACCGGGGAGCTGTTTTTT.

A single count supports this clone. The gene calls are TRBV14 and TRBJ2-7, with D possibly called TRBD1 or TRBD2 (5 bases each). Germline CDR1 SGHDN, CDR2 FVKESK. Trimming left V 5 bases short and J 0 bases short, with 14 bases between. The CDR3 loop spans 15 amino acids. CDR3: CASSKLRDPSYEQYF. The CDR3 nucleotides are TGTGCCAGCAGCAAGCTACGGGACCCCTCCTACGAGCAGTACTTC.